The 5 T cell receptor beta chains below were found in one sample sequenced in a study of CD8 T cells in Susac syndrome. An input of about 0.5 to 1 ug of RNA was subjected to reverse transcription using random hexamers. TCRdb reprocessed the immunoSEQ multiplex PCR reads via MiXCR and lists one record per CDR3 protein. The top ten hold around 0.067% of the sample, which has more than 200,000 distinct CDR3 sequences, about 94% seen once. The source material was CD4+ T cells from PBMCs. The receptor source for this set is a human donor with multiple sclerosis.

The J gene is TRBJ1-3, the V gene TRBV5-1; the D gene is possibly TRBD1 (5 bases). The CDR3 consists of 16 residues. Germline values: CDR1 SGHRS, CDR2 YFSETQ. Trimming shortened V by 4 bases and J by 0 bases, and 14 bases separated the two germline ends. The CDR3 region has the DNA TGCGCCAGCAGCCTCACTACAGGACGCTCTGGAAACACCATATATTTT. Its translation is CASSLTTGRSGNTIYF.

This chain uses TRBV7-2 with TRBJ1-5; D is possibly TRBD1 (5 bases). The CDR3 sequence is 15 residues long. Germline CDR1 is SGHTA and CDR2 is FQGNSA. V lost 1 base, J lost 3 bases, and 10 bases lay in between. The CDR3 protein is CASSLGGADNQPQHF. The CDR3 nucleotides are TGTGCCAGCAGCTTAGGGGGCGCGGACAATCAGCCCCAGCATTTT.

This chain joins TRBV14 and TRBJ2-5, with unresolved D. The CDR3 is 15 amino acids. Trimming shortened V by 1 base and J by 5 bases, and 14 bases separated the two germline ends. CDR1 is SGHDN and CDR2 is FVKESK in the germline V gene. CDR3 amino acids: CASSQAWESSETQYF. The CDR3 DNA sequence: TGTGCCAGCAGCCAAGCGTGGGAATCTTCGGAGACCCAGTACTTC.

The chain is built from TRBV4-1 and TRBJ2-4; 8 bases are a match to TRBD1. Per the germline V gene, CDR1 is MGHRA and CDR2 is YSYEKL. V lost 1 base and J lost 1; bases outside the gene matches: 9. The CDR3 has 18 amino acids. As DNA, the CDR3 is TGCGCCAGCAGCCAAGGGACAGGGAATGAGGTTGCCAAAAACATTCAGTACTTC. The encoded protein is CASSQGTGNEVAKNIQYF.

In this sample, this clonotype turned up once. The chain employs TRBV12-3 or TRBV12-4 and TRBJ1-2; 11 bases are a match to TRBD1. There are 15 residues in the CDR3. V shed 2 bases and J 6 bases; nucleotides not matched to a gene: 5. The CDR3 DNA reads TGTGCCAGCAGTTTAAGGACAGGGGGCTTCGATGGCTACACCTTC. It specifies CASSLRTGGFDGYTF.